The clone carrying this TCR beta chain was seen once. What it binds is not known. CDR1 is SGHAT and CDR2 is FQNNGV in the germline V gene. The CDR3 runs 16 residues. J gave up 3 bases and V 3 bases, and 9 bases lay outside the gene matches. Selected positively for CCR7 and CD45RO-negative, naive CD8 cells excluded terminally differentiated effector memory CD45RA+ cells. Caucasian adults living in Nashville, Tennessee, provided all samples. These data originate in a study of shared clonotypes between healthy human individuals. Study outcomes and limitations: Clonotype sharing among donors was expected to depend on sequencing depth.

At a deep level, the assay was run. Profiled with immunoSEQ multiplex PCR; TCRdb holds only in-frame clones, not every one. The sample holds fewer than 1 million clones, roughly 96% seen once. The receptor comes from a man aged 25-40 years in good health. V gene TRBV11-2 combines with J gene TRBJ2-7; the match to TRBD2 covers 9 bases. Source material: naive CD8+ T cells sorted from blood. The CDR3 sequence is CASSFGRATSGYEQYF. CDR3 nucleotide sequence: TGTGCCAGCAGCTTTGGGCGGGCGACTAGCGGCTACGAGCAGTACTTC.